The 16 T cell receptor beta chains below come from one sample, sequenced in a study of CD8 T cells in ankylosing spondylitis. Regarding the study as a whole: Typical of ankylosing spondylitis blood, it appeared, was a TCR beta motif of about eight highly homologous variants.

TCRdb used MiXCR to reprocess the 5' RACE reads, holding one entry per CDR3 protein. The repertoire includes roughly 440,000 distinct CDR3 sequences, more than 15% of them detected once, and under 1.2% sits in the top ten. Their antigen targets remain unknown. Sequencing was carried out using blood, either unsorted or a sorted T cell fraction (not recorded which). These receptors originate from a male donor with ankylosing spondylitis.

The rearrangement uses TRBV11-2 and TRBJ2-2, with 7 bases fitting TRBD2. The CDR3 runs to 18 residues. The V and J ends lost 1 base and 4 bases, in that order; junction bases with no gene match: 12. Germline assignment: CDR1 SGHAT and CDR2 FQNNGV. The chain's CDR3 is CASSLVGLSGWGTGELFF. In nucleotides, the CDR3 is TGTGCCAGCAGCTTAGTGGGACTAAGCGGTTGGGGCACCGGGGAGCTGTTTTTT.

This clonotype was detected a few times. The chain links TRBV20-1 to TRBJ2-3, with D hard to call. The CDR3 length is 11 residues. From germline, CDR1 is DFQATT and CDR2 SNEGSKA (reference sequence). The V and J ends lost 2 bases and 5 bases respectively, with 5 bases between them. For the CDR3, the DNA is TGCAGTGCTAGACTTGGAGATACGCAGTATTTT. The encoded protein is CSARLGDTQYF.

The genes are TRBV6-1 and TRBJ2-5; D gene uncertain. Trimming pared 6 bases from V and 3 bases from J, leaving 5 bases between. This CDR3 is built from 11 residues. The germline V gene encodes CDR1 MNHNS and CDR2 SASEGT. CDR3 DNA: TGTGCCAGCAGAAGGGAAGAGACCCAGTACTTC. Amino acid sequence: CASRREETQYF.

The V gene is TRBV6-2 or TRBV6-3, the J gene TRBJ2-7, with D maybe TRBD2 (6 bases). V lost 0 bases, J lost 7 bases, and 7 bases lay in between. CDR1 MNHEY and CDR2 SVGEGT come from the germline V gene. CDR3 length equals 12 residues. CDR3 region: CASSYSGREQYF. The CDR3 bases are TGTGCCAGCAGTTACTCGGGGAGGGAGCAGTACTTC.

The chain uses TRBV30 and TRBJ2-3; D is ambiguous. Germline V gene data show CDR1 as GTSNPN and CDR2 as SVGIG (reference sequence). V gave up 2 bases and J gave up 4 bases, with 4 bases separating them. The CDR3 covers 11 residues. CDR3 sequence reads: CAWSFPDTQYF. The CDR3 DNA sequence: TGTGCCTGGAGTTTCCCAGATACGCAGTATTTT.

The chain combines TRBV29-1 with TRBJ2-2, with D perhaps TRBD2 (6 bases). Germline CDR1 and CDR2: SQVTM and ANQGSEA. With 5 bases removed from V and 7 bases from J, the gap between germline ends came to 11 bases. The CDR3 runs 12 residues. The CDR3 protein is CSVRGIGGELFF. The CDR3 DNA follows: TGCAGCGTTCGGGGGATCGGCGGGGAGCTGTTTTTT.

The chain couples TRBV20-1 to TRBJ2-3; either TRBD1 or TRBD2 may supply D (5 bases each). Germline CDR1 DFQATT, CDR2 SNEGSKA (reference sequence). Trimming took 3 bases from V and 8 from J, leaving 15 bases between them. CDR3 length equals 13 residues. The CDR3 nucleotides read TGCAGTGCTAGTCGGGATGGGACGGCTACGCAGTATTTT. Translating gives CSASRDGTATQYF.

This clonotype was counted only a few times. The gene calls are TRBV7-8 and TRBJ1-1, with TRBD1 as a possible D gene (5 bases). CDR3 length: 13 residues. In germline, CDR1 is SGHVS, CDR2 FQNEAQ. The germline V and J ends were trimmed by 1 base and 7 bases, with 10 bases remaining between them. DNA of the CDR3: TGTGCCAGCAGCTTAGATCTCGACAGTGAAGCTTTCTTT. It specifies CASSLDLDSEAFF.

The chain employs TRBV7-9 and TRBJ2-1; D possibly uses TRBD1 or TRBD2 (5 bases each). Trimming shortened V by 1 base and J by 8 bases, and 15 bases separated the two germline ends. Germline CDR1 SEHNR, CDR2 FQNEAQ (reference sequence). CDR3 length equals 15 residues. The CDR3 loop reads CASSLEFGGRDEQFF. In nucleotides, the CDR3 is TGTGCCAGCAGCTTAGAATTTGGGGGTCGGGATGAGCAGTTCTTC. The full variable domain, in which reference TRBV7-9 and TRBJ2-1 provide the parts outside the CDR3, is DTGVSQNPRHKITKRGQNVTFRCDPISEHNRLYWYRQTLGQGPEFLTYFQNEAQLEKSRLLSDRFSAERPKGSFSTLEIQRTEQGDSAMYLCASSLEFGGRDEQFFGPGTRLTVL.

The sample holds a few counts of this clonotype. The chain couples TRBV20-1 to TRBJ1-5, with 8 positions matching TRBD1. CDR3 length: 15 amino acids. The junction had 12 bases not matched to a gene; V was cut back by 4 bases and J by 7 bases. Germline values: CDR1 DFQATT, CDR2 SNEGSKA (reference sequence). The CDR3: CSANPIGQGDQPQHF. The DNA of the CDR3 is TGCAGTGCTAATCCGATCGGACAGGGTGACCAGCCCCAGCATTTT.

V gene TRBV7-8 combines with J gene TRBJ2-1; 8 positions agree with TRBD2. Germline V CDR1 and CDR2: SGHVS, FQNEAQ. After removal of 5 bases from V and 3 bases from J, the junction contained 6 bases not matched to a gene. The CDR3 contains 15 residues. The CDR3 here is CASSLSGNDYNEQFF. CDR3 sequence (DNA): TGTGCCAGCAGCCTTAGCGGGAATGACTACAATGAGCAGTTCTTC.

This clonotype has a count of ten or more. The rearrangement links TRBV29-1 to TRBJ1-3; D is unclear. V lost 1 base and J 4 bases, leaving 2 bases between the germline ends. This CDR3 has 11 residues. Germline V gene data show CDR1 as SQVTM and CDR2 as ANQGSEA. The CDR3 region has the DNA TGCAGCGTTGAAGCGGGAAACACCATATATTTT. It encodes CSVEAGNTIYF.

J is TRBJ1-1 and V is TRBV12-3 or TRBV12-4; 7 nucleotides align to TRBD1. This CDR3 comprises 16 residues. J was trimmed by 4 bases and V by 4 bases; bases with no gene match: 12. CDR3 region: CASSSWGGGEGTEAFF. CDR3 nucleotide sequence: TGTGCCAGCAGTTCGTGGGGAGGGGGCGAGGGCACTGAAGCTTTCTTT.

This clonotype was found many times. The gene calls are TRBV11-2 and TRBJ2-7; D ambiguous. Germline CDR1 reads SGHAT; CDR2 reads FQNNGV. Trimming took 4 bases from V and 4 from J, leaving 5 bases between them. This CDR3 contains 11 residues. For the CDR3, the DNA is TGTGCCAGCAGCTCCGAATACGAGCAGTACTTC. Protein sequence: CASSSEYEQYF. The variable domain in full, with the rest retrieved from reference TRBV11-2 and TRBJ2-7, is EAGVAQSPRYKIIEKRQSVAFWCNPISGHATLYWYQQILGQGPKLLIQFQNNGVVDDSQLPKDRFSAERLKGVDSTLKIQPAKLEDSAVYLCASSSEYEQYFGPGTRLTVT.

This clonotype has just a few counts. The chain links TRBV20-1 to TRBJ2-3; the D is unclear. The CDR3 covers 11 residues. The germline V gene encodes CDR1 DFQATT and CDR2 SNEGSKA (reference sequence). The V gene lost 6 bases and the J gene lost 4 bases, with 8 bases spanning the gap. The CDR3: CSAGSSDTQYF. For the CDR3, the DNA is TGCAGTGCCGGTTCCTCAGATACGCAGTATTTT.

This clonotype has just a few counts. The CDR3 DNA reads TGCGCCAGCAGCCAAGAGGGGGGGGCGCCTGGCTACACCTTC. This gives the protein CASSQEGGAPGYTF. The chain carries TRBV4-3 and TRBJ1-2; possibly TRBD1 for D (6 bases). CDR1 LGHNA and CDR2 YSLEER come from the germline V gene. The CDR3 extends over 14 amino acids. Trimming took 0 bases from V and 7 from J, leaving 12 bases between them.